A single sample is the source of the 10 T cell receptor beta chains below, sequenced in a study of blood T cell repertoires in COVID-19. This table comes from immunoSEQ multiplex PCR, and its TCRdb copy is limited to in-frame clones, with some not included. This sample carries more than 85,000 clones, about 89% of them seen once, and the ten largest clones take under 3.5%. Material: peripheral blood. The source of these receptors is a woman in her sixties or seventies with acute or convalescent COVID-19.

V is TRBV28 and J is TRBJ1-2; tentatively, D is TRBD1 (5 bases). The CDR3 loop spans 13 amino acids. The ends were cut back, 7 bases at V and 5 bases at J, with 14 bases in the middle. The germline CDR1 and CDR2 sequences are MDHEN and SYDVKM. The CDR3 loop reads CASNDRVEYGYTF. In nucleotides, the CDR3 is TGTGCCAGCAACGACAGAGTAGAATATGGCTACACCTTC.

The chain couples TRBV27 to TRBJ1-2; 12 bases are a match to TRBD1. V lost 6 bases and J lost 6; bases outside the gene matches: 14. Looked up from germline, CDR1 is MNHEY and CDR2 is SMNVEV (reference sequence). The CDR3 is 17 amino acids. In nucleotides, the CDR3 is TGTGCCAGCAGCCAGACCGGGACAGGGGGCCGTGTGGATGGCTACACCTTC. As protein: CASSQTGTGGRVDGYTF.

This clone was seen once. The chain joins TRBV2 to TRBJ2-7; TRBD1 is a possible D gene (5 bases). The CDR3 sequence is 12 residues long. The V gene lost 5 bases and the J gene lost 6 bases, with 11 bases spanning the gap. Germline V lookup: CDR1 SNHLY, CDR2 FYNNEI. CDR3 sequence (DNA): TGTGCCAGCAGTAACAGTGGGGCCGAGCAGTACGTC. It codes for CASSNSGAEQYV.

V usage is TRBV9 and J usage is TRBJ1-3; D uncertain. V was pared by 0 bases and J by 0 bases, with 7 bases between. CDR1 is SGDLS, CDR2 YYNGEE, per germline. CDR3 size: 15 residues. CDR3 protein: CASSVGASSGNTIYF. CDR3 DNA: TGTGCCAGCAGCGTAGGCGCCTCCTCTGGAAACACCATATATTTT.

The chain combines TRBV28 with TRBJ2-1, with 11 bases identical to TRBD2. Germline V gene data show CDR1 as MDHEN and CDR2 as SYDVKM. This CDR3 spans 15 amino acids. The V segment lost 7 bases and the J segment 9 bases; nucleotides outside the gene matches: 11. The CDR3 loop reads CASTQLAGVYGEQFF. CDR3 DNA sequence: TGTGCCAGCACCCAACTAGCGGGAGTTTATGGTGAGCAGTTCTTC.

This clone was detected only once. V and J are TRBV28 and TRBJ1-5, with a tentative D call TRBD1 (5 bases). The germline V gene encodes CDR1 MDHEN and CDR2 SYDVKM. Trimming shortened V by 7 bases and J by 7 bases, and 29 bases separated the two germline ends. The CDR3 totals 18 residues. Written as DNA, the CDR3 is TGTGCCAGCACCAATCAGGGTAGTGTGGGGCGGAAAAAACAGCCCCAGCATTTT. This codes for CASTNQGSVGRKKQPQHF.

This rearrangement joins TRBV19 to TRBJ2-7, with 8 bases fitting TRBD2. This CDR3 spans 18 amino acids. The J segment lost 4 bases and the V segment lost 1 base, leaving 15 bases of the junction unmatched. CDR1 and CDR2 from the germline V gene are LNHDA and SQIVND (reference sequence). The CDR3 loop is CASSIAPSGAGVGYEQYF. The CDR3 nucleotides are TGTGCCAGTAGTATAGCCCCGTCGGGAGCGGGAGTGGGATACGAGCAGTACTTC.

The chain combines TRBV6-5 with TRBJ1-1; no clear D. The V end was cut by 3 bases, the J end by 3 bases, with 8 bases between. The CDR3 runs to 13 residues. In germline, CDR1 is MNHEY, CDR2 SVGAGI. The CDR3 here is CASSYSGYTEAFF. As DNA, the CDR3 is TGTGCCAGCAGTTATAGCGGTTACACTGAAGCTTTCTTT.

The chain joins TRBV3-1 (or the pseudogene TRBV3-2) to TRBJ2-7, with 8 bases lining up with TRBD1. CDR1 and CDR2 from the germline V gene are LGHDT and YNNKEL (reference sequence). The CDR3 spans 14 residues. Trimming took 0 bases from V and 7 from J; bases not matched to a gene: 5. The CDR3 DNA sequence: TGTGCCAGCAGCCAAGATCGGACAGGGCGAGAGCAGTACTTC. Amino acid sequence: CASSQDRTGREQYF.

This sequence joins TRBV5-6 and TRBJ1-5; D gene unclear. Germline V gene lookup returns CDR1 SGHDT and CDR2 YYEEEE. Trimming took 3 bases from V and 8 from J, leaving 15 bases between them. The CDR3 is made up of 14 amino acids. The CDR3 here is CASSSKAGVEPQHF. The CDR3 DNA sequence: TGTGCCAGCAGCTCTAAGGCCGGAGTTGAGCCCCAGCATTTT.